The sequence of this T cell receptor (beta chain) was determined in a study of T cell responses to AZD1222 COVID-19 vaccine listed by TCRdb under 2021. Regarding the study in general: A total of about 250 trial participants underwent TCR sequencing, of whom more than 200 had received two doses of AZD1222 and roughly 26 had received two doses of the MenACWY control vaccine. Trial participants were enrolled into age subgroups of 18-55, 56-69 and 70-plus years, which contained approximately 150, 30 and 60 TCR-sequenced participants, respectively. The paper's findings and limits, for the study overall: Because no day 14 peak-response samples were available, repertoires were characterized only after the peak T cell response. Conclusions about previously exposed vaccinees are limited because only six or seven AZD1222 recipients were SARS-CoV-2 seropositive at baseline. After two AZD1222 doses, spike-specific TCR breadth and depth were significantly higher than at day 0 and than in MenACWY recipients. Epitopes outside the regions mutated in the B.1.351 and B.1.1.7 variants were reportedly recognized by nearly half of the unique spike-specific TCRs. Participants were mostly white British and included more females than males, and it was suggested by the authors that clonal diversity may have been underestimated. The vaccine-associated CD4 TCRs covered the entire spike protein, and the dominant responses fell in regions 160-218 and 743-854. In the small 56-69-year group, the increase in depth fell short of significance, most likely because of low power.

Germline trimming amounts to 5 bases on V and 1 base on J, with 6 as the count of junction bases outside the gene matches. There are 16 amino acids in the CDR3, from cysteine to phenylalanine inclusive. Left in the record is the CDR3 DNA by itself, 48 bases read in frame from the first base. CDR1 SGHTA and CDR2 FQGNSA were looked up in the germline V gene. The time point label here, explained by the study, means: baseline before first vaccination. What the treatment or condition label conveys for this sample: meningococcal conjugate vaccine given as trial control. Vaccinee samples were obtained from the UK trials COV001 and COV002, which included a single-blind randomized controlled phase 2/3 trial of AZD1222 (ChAdOx1 nCoV-19) in healthy adults. Trial participant PBMC samples were collected at day 0 and day 28 after the second dose for TCRbeta chain sequencing. Concerning this clone: What this receptor recognizes is not known. The record has no base qualities; no much larger clone is one base away.

The CDR3 regions of human TCRbeta chains were analyzed by immunosequencing. Per the original workflow: Repertoire TCRs were matched against a reference library of SARS-CoV-2-specific TCRs generated with the MIRA antigen-specificity platform. Breadth meant the fraction of unique TCRs that were SARS-CoV-2-associated, whereas depth meant the fraction of total T cells that were SARS-CoV-2-associated. Using the MIRA data, each spike-specific TCR was mapped to the spike region that the TCR reacts to and placed in a CD4 or CD8 class. Log10-transformed breadth and depth values were compared by one-way ANOVA with Sidak's multiple comparisons tests. Not all clones reach the TCRdb copy of this immuneACCESS table, which keeps in-frame sequences only. Checked studies attribute under half of the gap to unresolved V genes and leave the rest unexplained. The DNA was the basis for D and trimming; V, J and clone size are from that table. For this sample the table gives roughly 120,000 clones, of which approximately 85% were detected only once. Clones ranked in the top ten supply 3.9% of the sample.

The sample consisted of peripheral blood, taken on day 0 of MenACWY control vaccination. The sequence is built from TRBV7-2 and TRBJ2-2; the junction holds 8 bases that match TRBD1. The source of this sequence is an adult in good health. For the CDR3, the sequence is CASSPFGTGNTGELFF. The bases read TGTGCCAGCAGCCCCTTCGGGACAGGGAACACCGGGGAGCTGTTTTTT.